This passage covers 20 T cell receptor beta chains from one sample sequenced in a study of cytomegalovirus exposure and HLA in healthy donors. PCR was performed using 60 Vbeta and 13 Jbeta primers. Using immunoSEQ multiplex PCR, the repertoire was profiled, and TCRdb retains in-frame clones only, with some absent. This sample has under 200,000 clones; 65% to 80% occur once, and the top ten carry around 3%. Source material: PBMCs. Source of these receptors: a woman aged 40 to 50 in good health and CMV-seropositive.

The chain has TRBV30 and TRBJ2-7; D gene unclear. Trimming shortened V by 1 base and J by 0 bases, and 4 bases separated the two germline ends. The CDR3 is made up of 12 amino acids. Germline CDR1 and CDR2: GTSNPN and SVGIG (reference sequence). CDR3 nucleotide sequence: TGTGCCTGGAGTGACAACTCCTACGAGCAGTACTTC. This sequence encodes CAWSDNSYEQYF.

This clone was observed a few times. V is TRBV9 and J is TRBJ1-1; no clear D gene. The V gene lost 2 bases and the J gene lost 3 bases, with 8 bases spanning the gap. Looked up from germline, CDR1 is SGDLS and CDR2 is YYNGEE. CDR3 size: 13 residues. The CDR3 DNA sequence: TGTGCCAGCAGCGTCTATGAGGACACTGAAGCTTTCTTT. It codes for CASSVYEDTEAFF.

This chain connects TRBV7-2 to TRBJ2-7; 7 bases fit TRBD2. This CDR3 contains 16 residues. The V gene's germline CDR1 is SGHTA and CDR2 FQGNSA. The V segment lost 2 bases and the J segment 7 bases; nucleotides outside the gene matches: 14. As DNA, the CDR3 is TGTGCCAGCAGCTTACGCTTGGGTGCGGGAGCTCGGGAGCAGTACTTC. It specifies CASSLRLGAGAREQYF.

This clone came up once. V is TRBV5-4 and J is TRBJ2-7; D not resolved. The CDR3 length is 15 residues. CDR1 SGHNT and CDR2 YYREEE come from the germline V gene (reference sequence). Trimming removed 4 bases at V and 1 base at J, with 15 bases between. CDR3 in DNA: TGTGCCAGCAGCCCCGGTGGCGGTGAATCCTACGAGCAGTACTTC. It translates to CASSPGGGESYEQYF.

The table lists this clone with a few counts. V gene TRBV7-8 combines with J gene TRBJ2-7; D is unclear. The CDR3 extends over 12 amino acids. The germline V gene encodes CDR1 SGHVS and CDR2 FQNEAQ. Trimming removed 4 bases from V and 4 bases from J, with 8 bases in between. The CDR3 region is CASSSGAYEQYF. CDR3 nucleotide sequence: TGTGCCAGCAGCTCTGGAGCTTACGAGCAGTACTTC.

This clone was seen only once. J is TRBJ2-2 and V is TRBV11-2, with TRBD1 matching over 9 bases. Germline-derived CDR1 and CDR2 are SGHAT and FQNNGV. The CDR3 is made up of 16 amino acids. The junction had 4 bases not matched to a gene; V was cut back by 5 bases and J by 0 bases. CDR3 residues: CASSTRTGANTGELFF. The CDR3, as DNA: TGTGCCAGCAGCACCAGGACAGGGGCGAACACCGGGGAGCTGTTTTTT. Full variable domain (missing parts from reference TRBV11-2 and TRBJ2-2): EAGVAQSPRYKIIEKRQSVAFWCNPISGHATLYWYQQILGQGPKLLIQFQNNGVVDDSQLPKDRFSAERLKGVDSTLKIQPAKLEDSAVYLCASSTRTGANTGELFFGEGSRLTVL.

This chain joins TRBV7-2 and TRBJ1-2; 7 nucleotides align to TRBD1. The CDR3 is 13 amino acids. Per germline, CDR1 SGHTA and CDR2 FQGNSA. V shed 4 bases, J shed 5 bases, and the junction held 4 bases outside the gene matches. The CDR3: CASSSTGVYGYTF. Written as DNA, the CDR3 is TGTGCCAGCAGCTCAACAGGGGTTTATGGCTACACCTTC.

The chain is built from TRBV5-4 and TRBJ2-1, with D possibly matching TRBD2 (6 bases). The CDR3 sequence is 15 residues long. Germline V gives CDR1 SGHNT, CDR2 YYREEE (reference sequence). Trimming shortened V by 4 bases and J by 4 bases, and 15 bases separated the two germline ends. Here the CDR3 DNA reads TGTGCCAGCAGCATCCTTGGCGGGAATTACAATGAGCAGTTCTTC. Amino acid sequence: CASSILGGNYNEQFF.

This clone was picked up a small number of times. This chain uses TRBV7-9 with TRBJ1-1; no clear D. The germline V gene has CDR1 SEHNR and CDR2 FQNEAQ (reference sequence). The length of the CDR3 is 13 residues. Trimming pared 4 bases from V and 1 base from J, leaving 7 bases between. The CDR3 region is CASSSYGNTEAFF. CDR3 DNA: TGTGCCAGCAGCTCCTACGGGAACACTGAAGCTTTCTTT.

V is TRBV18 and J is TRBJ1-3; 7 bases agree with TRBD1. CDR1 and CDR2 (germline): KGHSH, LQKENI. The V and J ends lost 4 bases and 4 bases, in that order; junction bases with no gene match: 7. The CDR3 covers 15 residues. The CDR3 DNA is TGTGCCAGCTCACTCTCACAGGGGCCCGGAAACACCATATATTTT. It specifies CASSLSQGPGNTIYF.

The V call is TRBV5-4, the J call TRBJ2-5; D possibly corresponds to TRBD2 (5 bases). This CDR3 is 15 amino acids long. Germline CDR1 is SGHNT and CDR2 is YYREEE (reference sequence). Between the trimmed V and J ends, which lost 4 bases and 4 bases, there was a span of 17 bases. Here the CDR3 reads CASSPPKGAGETQYF. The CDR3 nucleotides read TGTGCCAGCAGCCCCCCCAAGGGAGCAGGAGAGACCCAGTACTTC.

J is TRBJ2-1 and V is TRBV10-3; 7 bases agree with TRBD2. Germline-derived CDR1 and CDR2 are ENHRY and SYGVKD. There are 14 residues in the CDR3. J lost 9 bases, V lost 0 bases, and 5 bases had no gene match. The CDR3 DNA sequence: TGTGCCATCAGTGAGTCGAGGGAGGGCAGTGAGCAGTTCTTC. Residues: CAISESREGSEQFF.

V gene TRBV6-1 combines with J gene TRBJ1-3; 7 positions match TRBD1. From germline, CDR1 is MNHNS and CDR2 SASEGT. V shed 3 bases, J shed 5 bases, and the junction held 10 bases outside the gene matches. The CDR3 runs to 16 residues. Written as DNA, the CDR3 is TGTGCCAGCAGTGAGACAGGGAAATTGAGACGAAACACCATATATTTT. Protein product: CASSETGKLRRNTIYF.

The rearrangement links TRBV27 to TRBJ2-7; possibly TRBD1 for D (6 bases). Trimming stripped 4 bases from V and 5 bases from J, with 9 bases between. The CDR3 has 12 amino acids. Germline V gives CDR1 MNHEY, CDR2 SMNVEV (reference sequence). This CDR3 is CASSSTGNEQYF. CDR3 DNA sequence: TGTGCCAGCAGTTCAACAGGGAACGAGCAGTACTTC.

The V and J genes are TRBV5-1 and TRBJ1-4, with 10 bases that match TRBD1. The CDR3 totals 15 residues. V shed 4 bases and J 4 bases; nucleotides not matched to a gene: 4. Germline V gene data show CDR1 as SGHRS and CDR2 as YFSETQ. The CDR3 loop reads CASSPGTGDNEKLFF. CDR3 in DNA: TGCGCCAGCAGCCCCGGGACAGGGGATAATGAAAAACTGTTTTTT.

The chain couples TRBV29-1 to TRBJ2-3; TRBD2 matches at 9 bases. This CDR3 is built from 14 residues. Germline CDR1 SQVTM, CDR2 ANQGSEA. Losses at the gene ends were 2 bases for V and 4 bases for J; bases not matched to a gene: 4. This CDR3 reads CSVELAGTADTQYF. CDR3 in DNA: TGCAGCGTTGAACTAGCGGGAACGGCAGATACGCAGTATTTT.

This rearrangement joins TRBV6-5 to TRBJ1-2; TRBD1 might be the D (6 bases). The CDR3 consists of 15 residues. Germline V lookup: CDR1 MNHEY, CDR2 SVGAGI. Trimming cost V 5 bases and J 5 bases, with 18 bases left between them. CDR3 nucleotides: TGTGCCAGCAGTACCTTAGGTGCAGGGGCATATGGCTACACCTTC. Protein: CASSTLGAGAYGYTF.

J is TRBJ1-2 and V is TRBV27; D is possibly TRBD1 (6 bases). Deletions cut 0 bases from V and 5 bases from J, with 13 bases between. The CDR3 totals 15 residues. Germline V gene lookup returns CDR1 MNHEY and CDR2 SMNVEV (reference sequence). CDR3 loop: CASSLSLGAGYGYTF. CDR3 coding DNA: TGTGCCAGCAGTTTATCGCTGGGGGCCGGATATGGCTACACCTTC.

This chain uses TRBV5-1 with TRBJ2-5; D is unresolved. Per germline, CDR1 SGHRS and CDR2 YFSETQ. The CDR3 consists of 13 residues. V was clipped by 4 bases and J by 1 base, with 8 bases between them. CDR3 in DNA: TGCGCCAGCAGCCTCCCCCTCCAAGAGACCCAGTACTTC. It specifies CASSLPLQETQYF. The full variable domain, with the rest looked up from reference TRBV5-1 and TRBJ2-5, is KAGVTQTPRYLIKTRGQQVTLSCSPISGHRSVSWYQQTPGQGLQFLFEYFSETQRNKGNFPGRFSGRQFSNSRSEMNVSTLELGDSALYLCASSLPLQETQYFGPGTRLLVL.

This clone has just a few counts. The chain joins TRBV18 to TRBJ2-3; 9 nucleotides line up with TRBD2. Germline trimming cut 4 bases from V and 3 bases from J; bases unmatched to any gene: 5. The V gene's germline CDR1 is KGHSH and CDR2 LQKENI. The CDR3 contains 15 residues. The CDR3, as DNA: TGTGCCAGCTCACAATCTAGCGGGGCGACAGATACGCAGTATTTT. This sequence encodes CASSQSSGATDTQYF.